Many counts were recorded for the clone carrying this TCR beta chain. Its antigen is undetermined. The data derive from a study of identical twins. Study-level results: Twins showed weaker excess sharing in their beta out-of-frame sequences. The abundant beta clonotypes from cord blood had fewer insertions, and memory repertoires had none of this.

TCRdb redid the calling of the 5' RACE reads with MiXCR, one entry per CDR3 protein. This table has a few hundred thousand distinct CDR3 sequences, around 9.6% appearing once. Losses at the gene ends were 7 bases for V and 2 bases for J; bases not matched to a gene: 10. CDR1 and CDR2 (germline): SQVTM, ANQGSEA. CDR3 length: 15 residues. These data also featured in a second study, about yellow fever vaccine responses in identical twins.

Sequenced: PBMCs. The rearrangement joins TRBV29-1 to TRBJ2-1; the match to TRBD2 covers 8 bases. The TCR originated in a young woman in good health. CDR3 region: CSAFFSGTTYNEQFF. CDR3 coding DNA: TGCAGCGCATTTTTTAGCGGGACAACCTACAATGAGCAGTTCTTC.